Following are 15 T cell receptor beta chains from one sample sequenced in a study of cytomegalovirus exposure and HLA in healthy donors (dated by TCRdb to about 2017). Receptor libraries were prepared by the immunoSEQ multiplex PCR assay. The multiplex PCR relied on a mix of 60 forward primers for TCR Vbeta segments and 13 reverse primers for TCR Jbeta segments. This immuneACCESS table, as held by TCRdb, lists in-frame sequences with V and J called but not all clones. Of the missing ones, under half trace to an unresolved V gene in checked studies; the others have no known cause. A total of some 270,000 clones appear in this sample, about 93% of them only once. The ten largest clones take up 1.7% of the sample. Sequencing was done on a sample of PBMCs. The receptors shown here come from a girl aged 2 to 10 in good health and CMV-seronegative.

This rearrangement joins TRBV2 to TRBJ1-4; 7 bases fit TRBD1. This CDR3 spans 14 amino acids. Germline values: CDR1 SNHLY, CDR2 FYNNEI. J was trimmed by 7 bases and V by 2 bases; bases with no gene match: 4. CDR3 in DNA: TGTGCCAGCAGTGAACAGGGGGGCGGTGAAAAACTGTTTTTT. The encoded protein is CASSEQGGGEKLFF. Variable domain in full (rest from reference TRBV2 and TRBJ1-4): EPEVTQTPSHQVTQMGQEVILRCVPISNHLYFYWYRQILGQKVEFLVSFYNNEISEKSEIFDDQFSVERPDGSNFTLKIRSTKLEDSAMYFCASSEQGGGEKLFFGSGTQLSVL.

There are a few counts of this clone. This sequence joins TRBV5-1 and TRBJ2-1; TRBD2 agrees at 7 bases. The CDR3 has 14 amino acids. Germline CDR1 SGHRS, CDR2 YFSETQ. V trimming: 3 bases; J trimming: 9 bases; junction bases outside the gene matches: 9. CDR3 in DNA: TGCGCCAGCAGCTCCCCGCGGGAGTCGAGTGAGCAGTTCTTC. This encodes CASSSPRESSEQFF. The full variable domain, in which reference TRBV5-1 and TRBJ2-1 provide the parts outside the CDR3, is KAGVTQTPRYLIKTRGQQVTLSCSPISGHRSVSWYQQTPGQGLQFLFEYFSETQRNKGNFPGRFSGRQFSNSRSEMNVSTLELGDSALYLCASSSPRESSEQFFGPGTRLTVL.

The chain recombines TRBV27 with TRBJ1-5, with a tentative D call TRBD1 (5 bases). CDR3 length: 15 amino acids. Germline loops: CDR1 MNHEY, CDR2 SMNVEV (reference sequence). V was cut by 5 bases and J by 6 bases, with 17 bases left in between. CDR3 nucleotide sequence: TGTGCCAGCAGTGGGGCCACAGATGGAAGTCAGCCCCAGCATTTT. This translates into CASSGATDGSQPQHF.

This clone came up a few times. Additional DNA sequences in this sample encode the identical CDR3. This chain connects TRBV7-2 to TRBJ2-7; the D gene is possibly TRBD2 (6 bases). Looked up from germline, CDR1 is SGHTA and CDR2 is FQGNSA. V lost 5 bases and J 2 bases, leaving 13 bases between the germline ends. The CDR3 covers 14 residues. The CDR3 nucleotides read TGTGCCAGCAGCCCACCCGGGGGAACCTACGAGCAGTACTTC. Its protein product is CASSPPGGTYEQYF.

V and J are TRBV30 and TRBJ2-1; maybe TRBD2 (7 bases). Trimming left V 1 base short and J 7 bases short, with 17 bases between. The CDR3 runs to 15 residues. Germline-derived CDR1 and CDR2 are GTSNPN and SVGIG (reference sequence). The DNA for the CDR3 is TGTGCCTGGAGTGGGGAGGGTCATCAGGGGAATGAGCAGTTCTTC. Translation: CAWSGEGHQGNEQFF.

This clone was counted between two and nine times. J is TRBJ2-2 and V is TRBV29-1; 7 bases agree with TRBD2. The V gene's germline CDR1 is SQVTM and CDR2 ANQGSEA. The CDR3 is 16 residues long. The V segment lost 6 bases and the J segment 3 bases; nucleotides outside the gene matches: 13. The DNA of the CDR3 is TGCAGCGTCCAGTTCCGTCCTAGCGGAGACACCGGGGAGCTGTTTTTT. Residues: CSVQFRPSGDTGELFF.

V usage is TRBV4-1 and J usage is TRBJ1-2, with D tentatively TRBD1 (5 bases). CDR1 MGHRA and CDR2 YSYEKL come from the germline V gene. The germline V and J ends were trimmed by 1 base and 5 bases, with 14 bases remaining between them. The CDR3 covers 15 residues. CDR3 region: CASSQGGGDIYGYTF. In DNA, the CDR3 is TGCGCCAGCAGCCAAGGGGGCGGTGATATATATGGCTACACCTTC.

The chain carries TRBV27 and TRBJ1-1, with TRBD1 as a possible D gene (6 bases). The germline gives CDR1 MNHEY, CDR2 SMNVEV (reference sequence). This CDR3 region has 11 residues. Trimming pared 5 bases from V and 11 bases from J, leaving 12 bases between. In nucleotides, the CDR3 is TGTGCCAGCAGTAACAGGGTCACGGCTTTCTTT. Its translation: CASSNRVTAFF.

The V gene is TRBV10-1, the J gene TRBJ2-7; D not certain. Germline V lookup: CDR1 WNHNN, CDR2 SYGVQD (reference sequence). CDR3 length: 11 residues. The ends were cut back, 5 bases at V and 6 bases at J, with 8 bases in the middle. CDR3: CASSMGLEQYF. The CDR3 DNA reads TGCGCCAGCAGTATGGGCCTCGAGCAGTACTTC.

V usage is TRBV19 and J usage is TRBJ1-2; TRBD1 agrees at 9 bases. Germline CDR1 and CDR2: LNHDA and SQIVND (reference sequence). The CDR3 is 13 amino acids. V lost 7 bases to trimming and J lost 7 bases; unmatched junction nucleotides: 7. The CDR3 sequence: CASTPSGQGGYTF. CDR3 sequence (DNA): TGTGCCAGTACACCCTCGGGACAGGGTGGCTACACCTTC.

V gene TRBV18 combines with J gene TRBJ2-7, with 8 bases fitting TRBD2. J was trimmed by 3 bases and V by 1 base; bases with no gene match: 5. The CDR3 spans 15 residues. Germline assignment: CDR1 KGHSH and CDR2 LQKENI. The CDR3 sequence is CASSPRGTSDYEQYF. For the CDR3, the DNA is TGTGCCAGCTCACCACGGGGGACTAGTGACTACGAGCAGTACTTC.

This clone showed up just a few times. This chain connects TRBV2 to TRBJ2-1, with D uncertain. The CDR3 is 15 amino acids. The germline V gene encodes CDR1 SNHLY and CDR2 FYNNEI. Trimming pared 8 bases from V and 4 bases from J, leaving 18 bases between. The CDR3 protein is CASPLNPSEYNEQFF. CDR3 DNA sequence: TGTGCCAGCCCCCTCAACCCTTCGGAGTACAATGAGCAGTTCTTC.

The rearrangement uses TRBV30 and TRBJ1-6, with TRBD1 identical over 11 bases. The CDR3 runs 13 residues. Germline V CDR1 and CDR2: GTSNPN, SVGIG (reference sequence). Germline trimming cut 5 bases from V and 8 bases from J; bases unmatched to any gene: 2. CDR3 DNA: TGTGCCTGGGGACAGGGGGCCGATTCACCCCTCCACTTT. Amino acids: CAWGQGADSPLHF.

For this clone: This sample also contains other DNA sequences that code for the same CDR3. V is TRBV6-5 and J is TRBJ2-7; 7 positions match TRBD1. There are 12 residues in the CDR3. Losses at the gene ends were 5 bases for V and 7 bases for J; bases not matched to a gene: 5. In germline, CDR1 is MNHEY, CDR2 SVGAGI. CDR3 DNA sequence: TGTGCCAGCAGTCGGGACAGCCGGGAGCAGTACTTC. Protein: CASSRDSREQYF.

The chain recombines TRBV10-3 with TRBJ1-1; D is undetermined. The CDR3 runs 13 residues. From germline, CDR1 is ENHRY and CDR2 SYGVKD. V shed 2 bases and J shed 3 bases, with 7 bases lying between them. The CDR3 nucleotides are TGTGCCATCAGTGAGAACGGTTACACTGAAGCTTTCTTT. Its protein product is CAISENGYTEAFF.